A single T cell receptor beta chain is shown here with its context. These data originate in a study of T cells in Graves' hyperthyroidism and ophthalmopathy. The J segment lost 1 base and the V segment lost 6 bases, leaving 7 bases of the junction unmatched. The CDR3 has 15 amino acids. Germline CDR1 reads MNHEY; CDR2 reads SMNVEV (reference sequence). Amplification of TCR beta CDR3 regions used RNA as the template. The TCR CDR3 was amplified in a first-round RT-PCR using the HTBI primer set. TCRdb passed the multiplex PCR reads through MiXCR, listing each CDR3 protein once. The sample consists of fewer than 450,000 distinct CDR3 sequences, under 20% of them appearing once.

V and J are TRBV27 and TRBJ1-1; 8 nucleotides align to TRBD1. Sequencing was carried out using blood. This TCR was sampled from a man between 18 and 35 years old with Graves' ophthalmopathy. CDR3 loop: CASSGDRWANTEAFF. The CDR3, as DNA: TGTGCCAGCAGCGGGGACAGGTGGGCGAACACTGAAGCTTTCTTT.